This T cell receptor (beta chain) stems from a study of Graves' ophthalmopathy and Graves' hyperthyroidism. Study-wide results and caveats: The blood repertoire also included most expanded thyroid clonotypes above 0.001 frequency.

About this clonotype: Its antigen is not known. At one boundary the junction diverges from the germline segment, which might be a read error.

Amplified material comprised TCR beta CDR3 regions derived from RNA transcripts. Second-round multiplex PCR came after first-round RT-PCR with HTBI primers. Each CDR3 protein is one row after TCRdb ran MiXCR on the multiplex PCR reads. The sample has fewer than 70,000 distinct CDR3 sequences, less than 65% seen once; the top ten hold roughly 4.3%. The PBMCs had their origin in 10 ml of fresh peripheral blood. CDR1 SGHTS and CDR2 YDEGEE come from the germline V gene. CDR3 size: 16 residues. The source is an adult woman with Graves' ophthalmopathy. Specimen: peripheral blood. The V call is TRBV5-8, the J call TRBJ2-3; TRBD2 aligns across 8 bases. In DNA form, the CDR3 reads TGTGCCAGCAACTTGGTTGGAGCGGGAGTGAGGGATACGCAGTATTTT. This codes for CASNLVGAGVRDTQYF.